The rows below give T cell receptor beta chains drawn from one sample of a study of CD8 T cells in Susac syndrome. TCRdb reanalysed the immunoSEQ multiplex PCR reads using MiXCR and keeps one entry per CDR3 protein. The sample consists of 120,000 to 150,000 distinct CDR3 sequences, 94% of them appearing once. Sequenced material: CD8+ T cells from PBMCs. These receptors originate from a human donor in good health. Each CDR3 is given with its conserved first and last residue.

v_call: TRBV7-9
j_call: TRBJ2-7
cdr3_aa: CASSSLGSEQYF

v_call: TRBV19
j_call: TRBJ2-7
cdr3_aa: CASKDRVGEQYF

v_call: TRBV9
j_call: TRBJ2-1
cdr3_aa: CASGEGNEQFF

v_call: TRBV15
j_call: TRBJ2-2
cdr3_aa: CATSRLPENTGELFF

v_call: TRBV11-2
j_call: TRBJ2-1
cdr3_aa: CASSSYSVGYEQFF

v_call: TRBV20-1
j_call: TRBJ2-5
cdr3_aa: CSARDKREAGKTQYF

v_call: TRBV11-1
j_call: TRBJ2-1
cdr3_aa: CASSLSGTSANEQFF

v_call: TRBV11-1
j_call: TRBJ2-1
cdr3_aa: CASSLAGGPVEQFF

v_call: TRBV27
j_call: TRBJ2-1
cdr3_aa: CASSLGLAGTFYNEQFF

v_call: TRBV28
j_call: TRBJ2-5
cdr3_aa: CASRPQGAETQYF

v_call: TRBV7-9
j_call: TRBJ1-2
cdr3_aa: CASSLRDAPLYGYTF

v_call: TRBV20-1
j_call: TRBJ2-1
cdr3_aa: CSARVPSSSYNEQFF

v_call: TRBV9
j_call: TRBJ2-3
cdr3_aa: CASSGAGITDTQYF

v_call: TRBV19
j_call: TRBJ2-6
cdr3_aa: CASSIIGAGANVLTF

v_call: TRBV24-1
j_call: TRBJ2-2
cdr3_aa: CATSVGAGELFF

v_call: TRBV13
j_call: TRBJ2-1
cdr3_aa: CASSLGQEIYNEQFF

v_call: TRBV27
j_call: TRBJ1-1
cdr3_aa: CASSFARNTEAFF

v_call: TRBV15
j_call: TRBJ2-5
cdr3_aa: CATSRGGTRETQYF

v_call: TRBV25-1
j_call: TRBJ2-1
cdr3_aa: CASSESHSSDEQFF

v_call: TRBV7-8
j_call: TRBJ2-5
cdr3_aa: CASSLEEPGVAETQYF

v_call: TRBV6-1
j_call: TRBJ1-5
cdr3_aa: CATGTEYSNQPQHF

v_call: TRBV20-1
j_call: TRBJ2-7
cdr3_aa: CSARGGPYEQYF

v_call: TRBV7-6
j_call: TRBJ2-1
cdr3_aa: CASSLVREKDNEQFF

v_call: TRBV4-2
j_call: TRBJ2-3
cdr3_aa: CASSLTSADTDTQYF

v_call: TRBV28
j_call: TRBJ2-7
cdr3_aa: CASSSRDLSYEQYF

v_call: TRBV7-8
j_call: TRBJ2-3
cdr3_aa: CASSLWGQGPDTQYF

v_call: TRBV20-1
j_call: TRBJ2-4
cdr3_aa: CSATAGTDENIQYF

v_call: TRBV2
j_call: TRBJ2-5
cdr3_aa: CASWGIGKQETQYF

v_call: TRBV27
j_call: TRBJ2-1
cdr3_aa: CASSFLRETYNEQFF

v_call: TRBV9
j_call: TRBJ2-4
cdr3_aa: CASSAGGQNIQYF

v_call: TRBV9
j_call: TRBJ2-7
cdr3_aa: CASSVGGLAGEGYEQYF

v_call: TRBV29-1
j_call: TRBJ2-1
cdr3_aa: CSVGGRGNYNEQFF

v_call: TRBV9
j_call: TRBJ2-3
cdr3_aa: CASSVTWGDTQYF

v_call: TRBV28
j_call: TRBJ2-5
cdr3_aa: CASSFRLAGQETQYF

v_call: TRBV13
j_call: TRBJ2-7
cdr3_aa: CASSYRELAYEQYF

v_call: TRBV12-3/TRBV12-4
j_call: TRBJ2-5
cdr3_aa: CASRRTEQETQYF

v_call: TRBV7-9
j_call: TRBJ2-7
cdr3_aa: CASSETASYEQYF

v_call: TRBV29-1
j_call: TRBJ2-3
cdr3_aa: CSVQKDTQYF

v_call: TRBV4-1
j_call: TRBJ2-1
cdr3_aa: CASRPGTGSSNEQFF

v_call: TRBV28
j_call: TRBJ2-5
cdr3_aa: CASSPPTSVQETQYF